This T cell receptor (beta chain) was sequenced in a study of blood T cells in healthy people across ages. With a J-beta primer mix and a sample-barcoded 5' primer, a second PCR ran roughly 6 to 12 cycles. Each cDNA molecule was tagged by a template-switch adaptor that had 12 random nucleotides. TCRdb passed the 5' RACE reads through MiXCR, listing each CDR3 protein once. Counted here are 600,000 or so distinct CDR3 sequences, around half occurring once; the ten biggest clones make up around 25%. This clonotype was seen repeatedly, ten times or more. The CDR3 runs to 15 residues. Looked up from germline, CDR1 is SEHNR and CDR2 is FQNEAQ (reference sequence). The V gene end was trimmed by 2 bases and the J gene end by 3 bases; junction bases not matched to a gene: 3.

This clonotype originated in a man aged 80 or over in good health. The chain couples TRBV7-9 to TRBJ2-1; the match to TRBD2 covers 8 bases. Specimen: blood. The CDR3 region is CASSLSGGYYNEQFF. The CDR3 coding sequence is TGTGCCAGCAGCTTAAGCGGGGGTTACTACAATGAGCAGTTCTTC. Supplemented by reference TRBV7-9 and TRBJ2-1, the full variable domain reads DTGVSQNPRHKITKRGQNVTFRCDPISEHNRLYWYRQTLGQGPEFLTYFQNEAQLEKSRLLSDRFSAERPKGSFSTLEIQRTEQGDSAMYLCASSLSGGYYNEQFFGPGTRLTVL.